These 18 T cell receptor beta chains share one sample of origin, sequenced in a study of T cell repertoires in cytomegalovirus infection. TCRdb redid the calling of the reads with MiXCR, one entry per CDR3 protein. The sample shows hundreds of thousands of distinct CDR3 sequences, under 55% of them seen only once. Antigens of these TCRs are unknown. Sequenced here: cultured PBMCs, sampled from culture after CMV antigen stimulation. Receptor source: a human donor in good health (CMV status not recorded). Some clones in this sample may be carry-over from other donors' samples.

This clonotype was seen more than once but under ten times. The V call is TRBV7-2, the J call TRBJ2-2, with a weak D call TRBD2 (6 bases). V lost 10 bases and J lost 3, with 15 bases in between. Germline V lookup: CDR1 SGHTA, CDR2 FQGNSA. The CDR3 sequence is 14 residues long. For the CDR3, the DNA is TGTGCCACCCGGGCGCTAGCGTACACCGGGGAGCTGTTTTTT. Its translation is CATRALAYTGELFF.

DNA for the CDR3: TGTGCCAGCAGCGTCAGGTCGGGGGGAGGTGCGGGCACAGATACGCAGTATTTT. It encodes CASSVRSGGGAGTDTQYF. This sequence joins TRBV7-2 and TRBJ2-3; 7 bases match TRBD2. Germline CDR1 SGHTA, CDR2 FQGNSA. Germline trimming cut 5 bases from V and 1 base from J; bases unmatched to any gene: 15. The CDR3 totals 18 residues.

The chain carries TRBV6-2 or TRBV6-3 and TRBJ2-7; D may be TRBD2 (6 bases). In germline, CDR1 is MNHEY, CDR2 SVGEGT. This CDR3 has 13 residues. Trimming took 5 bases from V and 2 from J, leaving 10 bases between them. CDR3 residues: CASSLAFPYEQYF. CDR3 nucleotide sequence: TGTGCCAGCAGTCTAGCGTTTCCCTACGAGCAGTACTTC.

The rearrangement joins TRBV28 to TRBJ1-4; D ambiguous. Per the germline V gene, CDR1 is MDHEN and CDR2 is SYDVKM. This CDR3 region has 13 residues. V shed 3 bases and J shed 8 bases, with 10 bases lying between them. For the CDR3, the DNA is TGTGCCAGCAGTTTGATGGGCCAAGAAAAACTGTTTTTT. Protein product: CASSLMGQEKLFF.

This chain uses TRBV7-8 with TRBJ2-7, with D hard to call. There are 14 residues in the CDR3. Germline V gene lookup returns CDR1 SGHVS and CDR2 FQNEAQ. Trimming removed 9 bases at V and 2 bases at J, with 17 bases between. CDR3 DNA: TGTGCCAGAAGCCTTCAGGTTGCCCCCTACGAGCAGTACTTC. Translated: CARSLQVAPYEQYF.

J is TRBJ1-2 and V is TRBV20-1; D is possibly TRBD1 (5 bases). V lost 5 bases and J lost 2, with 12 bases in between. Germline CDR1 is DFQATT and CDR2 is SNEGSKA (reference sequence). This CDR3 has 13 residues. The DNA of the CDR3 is TGCAGTGCTCCGGGGACGGGGAACTATGGCTACACCTTC. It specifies CSAPGTGNYGYTF.

In DNA, the CDR3 is TGTGCCAGCAGCTTAGACGCGAATGAGCAGTTCTTC. This translates into CASSLDANEQFF. This rearrangement joins TRBV7-2 to TRBJ2-1; no definite D call. Germline assignment: CDR1 SGHTA and CDR2 FQGNSA. This CDR3 comprises 12 residues. V lost 1 base and J lost 7, with 5 bases in between.

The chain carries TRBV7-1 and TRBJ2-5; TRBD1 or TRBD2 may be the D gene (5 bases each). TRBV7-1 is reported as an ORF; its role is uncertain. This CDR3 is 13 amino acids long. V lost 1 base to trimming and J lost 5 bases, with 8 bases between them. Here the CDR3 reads CASSSGEGETQYF. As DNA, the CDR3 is TGTGCCAGCAGCTCAGGAGAGGGGGAGACCCAGTACTTC.

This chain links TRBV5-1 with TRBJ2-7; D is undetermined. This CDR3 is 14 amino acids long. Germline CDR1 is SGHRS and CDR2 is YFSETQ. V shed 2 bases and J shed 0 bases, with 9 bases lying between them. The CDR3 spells CASSFKGISYEQYF. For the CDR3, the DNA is TGCGCCAGCAGCTTCAAGGGAATCTCCTACGAGCAGTACTTC.

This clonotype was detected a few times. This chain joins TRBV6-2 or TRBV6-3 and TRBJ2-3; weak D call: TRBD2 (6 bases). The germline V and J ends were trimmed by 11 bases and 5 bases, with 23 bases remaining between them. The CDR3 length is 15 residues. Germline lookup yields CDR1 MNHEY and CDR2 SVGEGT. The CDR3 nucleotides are TGTGCCCCAGCGGGTAGTGGAACAAGTCGAGATACGCAGTATTTT. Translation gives CAPAGSGTSRDTQYF.

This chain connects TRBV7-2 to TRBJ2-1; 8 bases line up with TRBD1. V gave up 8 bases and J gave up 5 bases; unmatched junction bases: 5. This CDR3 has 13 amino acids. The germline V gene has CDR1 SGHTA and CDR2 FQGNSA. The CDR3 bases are TGTGCCAGCGGGACAGGTCCTAACAATGAGCAGTTCTTC. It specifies CASGTGPNNEQFF. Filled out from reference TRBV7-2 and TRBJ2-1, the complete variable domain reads GAGVSQSPSNKVTEKGKDVELRCDPISGHTALYWYRQSLGQGLEFLIYFQGNSAPDKSGLPSDRFSAERTGGSVSTLTIQRTQQEDSAVYLCASGTGPNNEQFFGPGTRLTVL.

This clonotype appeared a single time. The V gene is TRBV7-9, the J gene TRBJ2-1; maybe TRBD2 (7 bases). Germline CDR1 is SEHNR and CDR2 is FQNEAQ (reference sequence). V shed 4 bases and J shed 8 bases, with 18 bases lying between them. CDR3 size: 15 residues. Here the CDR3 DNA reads TGTGCCAGCAGCTCTCTTATGGGGGGGGGCGATGAGCAGTTCTTC. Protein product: CASSSLMGGGDEQFF.

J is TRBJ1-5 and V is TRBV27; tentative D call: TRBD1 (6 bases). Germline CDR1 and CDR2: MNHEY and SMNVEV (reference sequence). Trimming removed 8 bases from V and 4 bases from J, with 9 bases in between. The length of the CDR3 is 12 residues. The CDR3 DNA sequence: TGTGCCAGCGGACAGATGAATCAGCCCCAGCATTTT. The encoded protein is CASGQMNQPQHF.

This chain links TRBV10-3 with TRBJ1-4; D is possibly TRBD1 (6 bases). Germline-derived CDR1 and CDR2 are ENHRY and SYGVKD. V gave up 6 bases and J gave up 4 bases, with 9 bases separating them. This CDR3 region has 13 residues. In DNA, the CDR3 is TGTGCCATCAGAGGACAGCTTAATGAAAAACTGTTTTTT. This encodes CAIRGQLNEKLFF.

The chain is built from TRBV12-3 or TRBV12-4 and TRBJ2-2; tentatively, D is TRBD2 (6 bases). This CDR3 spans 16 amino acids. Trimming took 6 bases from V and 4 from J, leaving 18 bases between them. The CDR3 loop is CASRKRVLAVTGELFF. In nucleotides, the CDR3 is TGTGCCAGCAGGAAGCGGGTATTAGCGGTCACCGGGGAGCTGTTTTTT.

This chain's CDR3 is CASTSGALQFF. The CDR3 DNA sequence: TGTGCCAGCACCTCCGGGGCTTTGCAGTTCTTC. This sequence joins TRBV5-6 and TRBJ2-1; D could derive from TRBD1 or TRBD2 (5 bases each). This CDR3 contains 11 residues. Trimming took off 6 bases at V and 12 bases at J, with 13 bases between the two ends. Per the germline V gene, CDR1 is SGHDT and CDR2 is YYEEEE.

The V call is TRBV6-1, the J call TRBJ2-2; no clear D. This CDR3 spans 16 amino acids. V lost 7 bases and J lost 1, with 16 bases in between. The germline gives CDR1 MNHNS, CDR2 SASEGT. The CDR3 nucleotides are TGTGCCAGCATGGGGTCGAATATGTGGAACACCGGGGAGCTGTTTTTT. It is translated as CASMGSNMWNTGELFF.

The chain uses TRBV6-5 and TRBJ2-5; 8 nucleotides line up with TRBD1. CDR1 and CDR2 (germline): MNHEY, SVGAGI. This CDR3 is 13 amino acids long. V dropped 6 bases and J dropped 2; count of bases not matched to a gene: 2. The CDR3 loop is CASRRTGQETQYF. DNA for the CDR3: TGTGCCAGCAGGCGGACAGGGCAAGAGACCCAGTACTTC.